These T cell receptor beta chains were read from a single sample in a study of T-cell memory formation after mild COVID-19. TCRdb re-called the 5' RACE reads through MiXCR, storing one row per CDR3 protein. Among 250,000 to 350,000 distinct CDR3 sequences, more than 15% were seen once, and the ten largest hold 22%. Sequencing was carried out using PBMCs or a T cell subset sorted from them (not recorded which). Receptors were obtained from a man aged 18 to 29 who had mild COVID-19 (a few samples of this study predate the infection). Cell type and time point are not known. CDR3s include the opening cysteine and the closing phenylalanine or tryptophan. The D gene is left open where the match is weak. Only part of the rows carry a size: once, few, many, or a class if the clone is expanded.

D gene	clone size	V gene	J gene	CDR3 protein	CDR3 DNA
.	.	TRBV2	TRBJ2-7	CASSEMDSYEQYF	TGTGCCAGCAGTGAAATGGATAGCTACGAGCAGTACTTC
.	many	TRBV7-9	TRBJ1-5	CASSLSGFHSNQPQHF	TGTGCCAGCAGCTTAAGCGGGTTCCATAGCAATCAGCCCCAGCATTTT
.	few	TRBV5-8	TRBJ2-1	CASSGETRSYNEQFF	TGTGCCAGCAGCGGCGAGACCCGCTCCTACAATGAGCAGTTCTTC
TRBD1	.	TRBV25-1	TRBJ2-1	CATQLGTGSYNEQFF	TGTGCCACTCAATTGGGGACAGGCTCCTACAATGAGCAGTTCTTC
TRBD1	.	TRBV20-1	TRBJ1-1	CSANRGSRNTEAFF	TGCAGTGCAAACAGGGGATCGAGGAACACTGAAGCTTTCTTT
.	many	TRBV4-1	TRBJ2-3	CASSQPSSGDTQYF	TGCGCCAGCAGCCAACCATCCTCCGGAGATACGCAGTATTTT
.	many	TRBV6-5	TRBJ1-1	CASSRKGSGTEAFF	TGTGCCAGCAGTAGGAAGGGTTCCGGGACTGAAGCTTTCTTT
.	.	TRBV29-1	TRBJ1-1	CSVELNPFF	TGCAGCGTTGAGCTAAACCCTTTCTTT
.	.	TRBV5-1	TRBJ2-3	CASTLGRTSTDTQYF	TGCGCCAGTACCTTAGGTAGAACTAGCACAGATACGCAGTATTTT
TRBD1	few	TRBV5-4	TRBJ2-1	CASSFQGGVNEFF	TGTGCCAGCAGCTTCCAAGGGGGCGTAAATGAGTTCTTC
TRBD1	.	TRBV4-1	TRBJ1-1	CASSQDLRDRWNTEAFF	TGCGCCAGCAGCCAAGATCTACGGGACAGATGGAACACTGAAGCTTTCTTT
.	.	TRBV11-2	TRBJ2-1	CASSFQPGPFYEQFF	TGTGCCAGCAGCTTTCAACCGGGCCCATTCTATGAGCAGTTCTTC
.	.	TRBV28	TRBJ2-2	CASSPSVAFQTGELFF	TGTGCCAGCAGTCCCTCAGTCGCTTTTCAAACCGGGGAGCTGTTTTTT
TRBD1	.	TRBV5-1	TRBJ1-4	CASSFEGQGREKLFF	TGCGCCAGCAGCTTCGAGGGACAGGGGCGGGAAAAACTGTTTTTT
TRBD1	few	TRBV15	TRBJ2-2	CATSRDRTGGMAGELFF	TGTGCCACCAGCAGAGATCGGACAGGGGGGATGGCCGGGGAGCTGTTTTTT
TRBD2	.	TRBV4-2	TRBJ2-3	CASSQSGLAGGGDTQYF	TGTGCCAGCAGCCAATCCGGACTAGCGGGGGGCGGAGATACGCAGTATTTT
.	few	TRBV7-6	TRBJ1-1	CASSLASGPEAFF	TGTGCCAGCAGCTTAGCCTCGGGTCCTGAAGCTTTCTTT